This T cell receptor (beta chain) was recorded in a study of cytomegalovirus exposure and HLA in healthy donors. Study observations and caveats: The availability of immune exposure information extended only to CMV serostatus. Later examination showed HLA-associated TCR beta chains had greater clonal expansion than equally common others.

Both 60 Vbeta primers and 13 Jbeta primers went into the PCR. Using immunoSEQ multiplex PCR, the repertoire was profiled, and TCRdb retains in-frame clones only, with some absent. The sample holds 170,000 or so clones, roughly four fifths seen once. Among the donors, all were healthy bone marrow donors. For this clone: Its specificity is not known.

With V trimmed by 5 bases and J by 0 bases, 9 bases remained unmatched. This CDR3 contains 17 residues. The chain recombines TRBV6-7 with TRBJ1-5; 8 bases match TRBD1. TRBV6-7 belongs to the ORF category, with a function that is uncertain. The clonotype originates from a middle-aged woman in good health and CMV-seronegative. The material sequenced was PBMCs. The CDR3 is CASSRRTGQGSNQPQHF. The CDR3 DNA reads as TGTGCCAGCAGTCGGAGAACTGGACAGGGTAGCAATCAGCCCCAGCATTTT.